This T cell receptor (beta chain) originates from a study of response to subunit inactivated influenza vaccine. MiXCR was run by TCRdb on the RT-PCR reads, yielding one entry per CDR3 protein. Here the sample spans about 500,000 distinct CDR3 sequences, approximately 16% being singletons. The J segment lost 4 bases and the V segment lost 6 bases, leaving 9 bases of the junction unmatched. Germline V lookup: CDR1 SQVTM, CDR2 ANQGSEA. The CDR3 runs 17 residues. Study outcomes and limitations: After each seasonal influenza vaccination, few new T cells are recruited, the authors suggested.

This clonotype has a handful of counts. The antigen remains undetermined. This sequence was found in a man aged 45-69 years who received an inactivated influenza vaccine. Sequenced material: CD4+ T cells sorted from PBMCs, taken approximately 25 months after vaccination. The V call is TRBV29-1, the J call TRBJ2-1, with 16 nucleotides matching TRBD2. CDR3 amino acids: CSVLLGTSGRGYNEQFF. CDR3 DNA: TGCAGCGTCCTACTAGGGACTAGCGGGAGGGGGTACAATGAGCAGTTCTTC.